One and the same sample provided the 31 T cell receptor beta chains below, sequenced in a study of spatial heterogeneity in lung cancer. TCRdb processed the 5' RACE reads anew with MiXCR; each CDR3 protein has one entry. The repertoire includes 40,000 or so distinct CDR3 sequences, around 5.2% of them detected once, and more than 20% sits in the top ten. As for time point: sample taken at primary tumor resection. From tumor, nontumor lung or frozen PBMC, whole RNA was taken unsorted for sequencing. The sequences come from PBMCs, collected at surgery. The receptors derive from a female donor with early-stage non-small cell lung cancer.

The table lists this clonotype with many counts. This chain joins TRBV24-1 and TRBJ1-4; D possibly corresponds to TRBD1 (6 bases). This CDR3 region has 23 residues. The germline CDR1 and CDR2 sequences are KGHDR and SFDVKD. V was shortened by 1 base and J by 0 bases, with 29 bases between the two germline ends. CDR3 nucleotide sequence: TGTGCCACCAGTGATTTATTAGGACTTAGACAGGACCCGAAGACAGCAACTAATGAAAAACTGTTTTTT. Translated: CATSDLLGLRQDPKTATNEKLFF.

This clonotype was seen many times. The chain carries TRBV7-2 and TRBJ2-3, with TRBD2 matching 16 bases. The germline V gene has CDR1 SGHTA and CDR2 FQGNSA. This CDR3 region has 17 residues. The V and J ends lost 0 bases and 7 bases, in that order; junction bases with no gene match: 4. CDR3 sequence: CASSLAGTSGGANTQYF. The CDR3 region has the DNA TGTGCCAGCAGCTTAGCCGGGACTAGCGGGGGGGCTAATACGCAGTATTTT.

This clonotype was counted between two and nine times. V gene TRBV10-3 combines with J gene TRBJ1-2, with TRBD1 as a possible D gene (6 bases). In germline, CDR1 is ENHRY, CDR2 SYGVKD. CDR3 length: 15 residues. Trimming removed 0 bases from V and 2 bases from J, with 10 bases in between. The CDR3, as DNA: TGTGCCATCAGTGAGTCTGGGGGCCGGAACTATGGCTACACCTTC. Its translation is CAISESGGRNYGYTF.

This sequence joins TRBV11-2 and TRBJ2-2, with 11 bases identical to TRBD2. Germline assignment: CDR1 SGHAT and CDR2 FQNNGV. Trimming took 5 bases from V and 4 from J; bases not matched to a gene: 6. This CDR3 has 16 amino acids. The CDR3 loop is CASSLRTSGLTGELFF. The CDR3 DNA sequence: TGTGCCAGCAGCCTTCGGACTAGCGGGCTCACCGGGGAGCTGTTTTTT.

This clonotype was observed a handful of times. The rearrangement uses TRBV7-9 and TRBJ1-2, with 9 positions matching TRBD1. The CDR3 totals 15 residues. V was clipped by 5 bases and J by 3 bases; unmatched bases: 7. CDR1 is SEHNR, CDR2 FQNEAQ, per germline (reference sequence). The CDR3 bases are TGTGCCAGCAGCCGGGACAGGGAGGTCGACTATGGCTACACCTTC. Protein: CASSRDREVDYGYTF. Filled out from reference TRBV7-9 and TRBJ1-2, the complete variable domain reads DTGVSQNPRHKITKRGQNVTFRCDPISEHNRLYWYRQTLGQGPEFLTYFQNEAQLEKSRLLSDRFSAERPKGSFSTLEIQRTEQGDSAMYLCASSRDREVDYGYTFGSGTRLTVV.

This clonotype was picked up many times. The V call is TRBV5-1, the J call TRBJ1-1, with D possibly matching TRBD1 (5 bases). Germline assignment: CDR1 SGHRS and CDR2 YFSETQ. This CDR3 spans 14 amino acids. Trimming removed 4 bases from V and 1 base from J, with 11 bases in between. Here the CDR3 reads CASSPQGRNTEAFF. The CDR3 nucleotides read TGCGCCAGCAGCCCGCAGGGCAGGAACACTGAAGCTTTCTTT.

Ten or more counts support this clonotype. V gene TRBV2 combines with J gene TRBJ2-5; 11 bases align to TRBD2. The CDR3 consists of 17 residues. Germline CDR1 SNHLY, CDR2 FYNNEI. The V and J ends lost 2 bases and 2 bases, in that order; junction bases with no gene match: 7. The DNA for the CDR3 is TGTGCCAGCAGTGAAAGACTAGCGGGGTTGATTCAAGAGACCCAGTACTTC. Amino acids: CASSERLAGLIQETQYF.

This clonotype was found a few times. The J gene is TRBJ1-6, the V gene TRBV20-1; D uncertain. Germline V lookup: CDR1 DFQATT, CDR2 SNEGSKA (reference sequence). The CDR3 loop spans 14 amino acids. The V end lost 0 bases, the J end lost 8 bases, and 11 bases lay between the germline ends. CDR3 loop: CSAREPAWDSPLHF. In nucleotides, the CDR3 is TGCAGTGCTAGAGAGCCGGCATGGGATTCACCCCTCCACTTT.

Points on this clonotype: Given a much more abundant clone one base away, this may be a read error. This chain joins TRBV20-1 and TRBJ1-2; a weak D match, TRBD1 (6 bases). The germline gives CDR1 DFQATT, CDR2 SNEGSKA (reference sequence). This CDR3 spans 14 amino acids. For the CDR3, the DNA is TGCGGTGCGTCGCTTGGGGGCGGACTAGGAGGCTACACCTTC. This sequence encodes CGASLGGGLGGYTF.

This clonotype was observed a few times. The chain carries TRBV19 and TRBJ1-5; TRBD1 aligns across 8 bases. The germline gives CDR1 LNHDA, CDR2 SQIVND (reference sequence). The CDR3 length is 14 residues. Trimming at V came to 7 bases and at J to 6 bases, leaving 8 bases not matched to a gene. In DNA form, the CDR3 reads TGTGCCAGTAAATGGACAGGGTATAGTCAGCCCCAGCATTTT. Its protein is CASKWTGYSQPQHF. The variable domain in full, with the rest retrieved from reference TRBV19 and TRBJ1-5, is DGGITQSPKYLFRKEGQNVTLSCEQNLNHDAMYWYRQDPGQGLRLIYYSQIVNDFQKGDIAEGYSVSREKKESFPLTVTSAQKNPTAFYLCASKWTGYSQPQHFGDGTRLSIL.

Ten or more counts support this clonotype. This rearrangement joins TRBV4-1 to TRBJ1-1; 9 bases match TRBD1. The CDR3 length is 15 residues. Trimming cost V 3 bases and J 4 bases; bases outside gene matches: 6. Germline-derived CDR1 and CDR2 are MGHRA and YSYEKL. CDR3 amino acids: CASSHGRGQGTEAFF. CDR3 coding DNA: TGCGCCAGCAGCCATGGGAGGGGACAGGGCACTGAAGCTTTCTTT.

This clonotype was counted ten times or more. The chain is built from TRBV12-3 or TRBV12-4 and TRBJ2-3, with a possible D match to TRBD2 (7 bases). Trimming took 3 bases from V and 6 from J, leaving 13 bases between them. This CDR3 spans 14 amino acids. The CDR3: CASSLGGGKDTQYF. The CDR3 region has the DNA TGTGCCAGCAGTTTGGGCGGGGGCAAGGATACGCAGTATTTT.

This clonotype has at least ten counts. J is TRBJ2-7 and V is TRBV29-1; D could derive from TRBD1 or TRBD2 (5 bases each). Per germline, CDR1 SQVTM and CDR2 ANQGSEA. The V end lost 6 bases, the J end lost 6 bases, and 18 bases lay between the germline ends. CDR3 length: 13 amino acids. The CDR3 DNA reads as TGCAGCGTGTCCCGCAACCGGGACGCCGAGCAGTACTTC. The encoded protein is CSVSRNRDAEQYF.

Ten or more counts support this clonotype. This rearrangement joins TRBV5-4 to TRBJ2-7; 9 positions agree with TRBD1. Germline assignment: CDR1 SGHNT and CDR2 YYREEE (reference sequence). The CDR3 is 14 residues long. V lost 3 bases, J lost 6 bases, and 7 bases stayed unmatched. Written as DNA, the CDR3 is TGTGCCAGCAGCTCCCAGGACAGGGGTGGCGAGCAGTACTTC. It translates to CASSSQDRGGEQYF. The variable domain in full, completed from reference TRBV5-4 and TRBJ2-7, reads ETGVTQSPTHLIKTRGQQVTLRCSSQSGHNTVSWYQQALGQGPQFIFQYYREEENGRGNFPPRFSGLQFPNYSSELNVNALELDDSALYLCASSSQDRGGEQYFGPGTRLTVT.

This clonotype was seen only a few times. This sequence joins TRBV7-8 and TRBJ1-5; D is unresolved. V gave up 5 bases and J gave up 2 bases, with 13 bases separating them. CDR3 length: 15 amino acids. The germline V gene has CDR1 SGHVS and CDR2 FQNEAQ. In DNA, the CDR3 is TGTGCCAGCAGCCCGACTCAGTGGGGCAATCAGCCCCAGCATTTT. Protein: CASSPTQWGNQPQHF.

The sample holds many counts of this clonotype. This chain connects TRBV4-2 to TRBJ1-5; TRBD1 agrees at 7 bases. The CDR3 runs to 15 residues. Germline V gene data show CDR1 as LGHNA and CDR2 as YNFKEQ. V was clipped by 2 bases and J by 5 bases; unmatched bases: 6. The CDR3 DNA sequence: TGTGCCAGCAGCCAACCCGGACAGGAGTATCAGCCCCAGCATTTT. Translation: CASSQPGQEYQPQHF.

This CDR3 reads CASSYSSGRGLGYQETQYF. The CDR3 bases are TGTGCCAGCAGTTACTCGAGCGGGAGGGGACTGGGATACCAAGAGACCCAGTACTTC. The V gene is TRBV6-5, the J gene TRBJ2-5; 10 bases fit TRBD2. Trimming removed 0 bases from V and 0 bases from J; junction bases left unmatched: 10. The CDR3 has 19 amino acids. The germline V gene has CDR1 MNHEY and CDR2 SVGAGI.

This clonotype appeared many times. V usage is TRBV4-3 and J usage is TRBJ2-6; TRBD1 is a possible D gene (6 bases). Trimming removed 4 bases from V and 0 bases from J, with 16 bases in between. Germline V lookup: CDR1 LGHNA, CDR2 YSLEER. The CDR3 runs to 18 residues. The CDR3 DNA sequence: TGCGCCAGCAGCCGAGAAACAGGGCCCATCTCTGGGGCCAACGTCCTGACTTTC. As protein: CASSRETGPISGANVLTF.

This clonotype was seen only a few times. V usage is TRBV20-1 and J usage is TRBJ2-3, with D tentatively TRBD1 or TRBD2 (5 bases each). V dropped 1 base and J dropped 1 base, with 9 bases sitting between them. The CDR3 runs 14 residues. In germline, CDR1 is DFQATT, CDR2 SNEGSKA (reference sequence). The CDR3 DNA reads TGCAGTGCTAGAGGAGGGGCGGGCACAGATACGCAGTATTTT. Translation: CSARGGAGTDTQYF.

The CDR3 is CASRLVLGYNEQFF. DNA of the CDR3: TGTGCCAGCAGACTAGTTTTGGGGTACAATGAGCAGTTCTTC. The chain is built from TRBV12-3 or TRBV12-4 and TRBJ2-1; D might be TRBD2 (5 bases). The CDR3 is 14 amino acids. The V end lost 6 bases, the J end lost 4 bases, and 13 bases lay between the germline ends.

With respect to this clonotype: Just one base apart from a much larger clone, this may be a read error. The chain has TRBV29-1 and TRBJ1-3; weak D call: TRBD1 (5 bases). CDR3 length: 14 residues. CDR1 and CDR2 from the germline V gene are SQVTM and ANQGSEA. The CDR3 is CSTRRRAGGNTTYF. The CDR3 nucleotides are TGCAGCACCCGCCGCAGGGCAGGTGGAAACACCACATATTTT.

This clonotype was counted ten times or more. This rearrangement joins TRBV12-3 or TRBV12-4 to TRBJ2-3, with a possible D match to TRBD2 (6 bases). V was shortened by 5 bases and J by 14 bases, with 17 bases between the two germline ends. The CDR3 totals 12 residues. CDR3 in DNA: TGTGCCAGCAGTCTCGGGACTGGGAGCGGGTATTTT. Protein product: CASSLGTGSGYF.

This clonotype was counted ten times or more. V usage is TRBV29-1 and J usage is TRBJ2-5; the D gene is possibly TRBD1 (6 bases). Germline V gene sequence: CDR1 SQVTM, CDR2 ANQGSEA. The ends were cut back, 8 bases at V and 1 base at J, with 20 bases in the middle. The CDR3 is 15 residues long. The CDR3 spells CSSKKPQGPQETQYF. DNA of the CDR3: TGCAGCTCAAAGAAACCCCAGGGGCCCCAAGAGACCCAGTACTTC. Variable domain in full (rest from reference TRBV29-1 and TRBJ2-5): SAVISQKPSRDICQRGTSLTIQCQVDSQVTMMFWYRQQPGQSLTLIATANQGSEATYESGFVIDKFPISRPNLTFSTLTVSNMSPEDSSIYLCSSKKPQGPQETQYFGPGTRLLVL.

This clonotype was counted at least ten times. This sequence joins TRBV4-3 and TRBJ2-4; unclear D gene. This CDR3 spans 14 amino acids. CDR1 is LGHNA and CDR2 is YSLEER in the germline V gene. V lost 1 base and J 8 bases, leaving 12 bases between the germline ends. The CDR3 coding sequence is TGCGCCAGCAGCCAAGGCCCAGGAAGGGACATTCAGTACTTC. This codes for CASSQGPGRDIQYF.

This clonotype was recorded a few times. This chain connects TRBV20-1 to TRBJ1-1, with a possible D match to TRBD1 (6 bases). CDR3 size: 14 residues. The V end was cut by 1 base, the J end by 7 bases, with 16 bases between. Germline loops: CDR1 DFQATT, CDR2 SNEGSKA (reference sequence). This CDR3 reads CSARAGTWKFEAFF. Written as DNA, the CDR3 is TGCAGTGCTAGAGCCGGGACATGGAAATTTGAAGCTTTCTTT.

This clonotype was recorded at least ten times. CDR3 sequence (DNA): TGTGCCAGTAGTATGGTCTCCCGAAGCTCCTACAATGAGCAGTTCTTC. This translates into CASSMVSRSSYNEQFF. The chain employs TRBV19 and TRBJ2-1; D uncertain. Looked up from germline, CDR1 is LNHDA and CDR2 is SQIVND (reference sequence). The ends were cut back, 3 bases at V and 0 bases at J, with 12 bases in the middle. The CDR3 runs to 16 residues.

This clonotype came up a few times. This chain links TRBV30 with TRBJ1-2, with D possibly TRBD1 on 6 matching bases. CDR3 length: 14 amino acids. Trimming removed 1 base from V and 0 bases from J, with 9 bases in between. Germline-derived CDR1 and CDR2 are GTSNPN and SVGIG (reference sequence). DNA for the CDR3: TGTGCCTGGAGTGCGGACAGTTCTAACTATGGCTACACCTTC. Translation gives CAWSADSSNYGYTF.

This clonotype was counted ten times or more. The J gene is TRBJ1-5, the V gene TRBV16; weak D call: TRBD1 (5 bases). This CDR3 spans 16 amino acids. Trimming removed 3 bases at V and 4 bases at J, with 16 bases between. Germline loops: CDR1 KGHSY, CDR2 FQNENV. CDR3 DNA: TGTGCCAGCAGCCATAAAAACCACAGGTTTAATCAGCCCCAGCATTTT. This sequence encodes CASSHKNHRFNQPQHF.

This clonotype was detected ten times or more. V is TRBV5-1 and J is TRBJ2-7; D remains ambiguous. Germline CDR1 reads SGHRS; CDR2 reads YFSETQ. V shed 3 bases and J shed 2 bases, with 6 bases lying between them. The CDR3 extends over 12 amino acids. The CDR3 here is CASSSPTYEQYF. The CDR3 coding sequence is TGCGCCAGCAGCTCACCTACCTACGAGCAGTACTTC.

Ten or more counts support this clonotype. The chain carries TRBV7-9 and TRBJ2-7; 9 bases are shared with TRBD2. Unmatched junction bases numbered 18, after V lost 5 bases and J lost 4 bases. The CDR3 is made up of 18 amino acids. Looked up from germline, CDR1 is SEHNR and CDR2 is FQNEAQ (reference sequence). In DNA, the CDR3 is TGTGCCAGCAGCCCCCGGACAGGAGGAGAGCGGGGGGAGTACGAGCAGTACTTC. Amino acids: CASSPRTGGERGEYEQYF.

This clonotype was detected many times. This sequence joins TRBV20-1 and TRBJ2-1; D is perhaps TRBD2 (6 bases). V lost 1 base and J 8 bases, leaving 27 bases between the germline ends. The CDR3 sequence is 18 residues long. Germline V lookup: CDR1 DFQATT, CDR2 SNEGSKA (reference sequence). The CDR3 protein is CSARVQISFQGLFDEQFF. DNA for the CDR3: TGCAGTGCTAGAGTCCAAATTTCATTTCAGGGACTCTTTGATGAGCAGTTCTTC.